One and the same sample provided the 8 T cell receptor beta chains below, sequenced in a study of T cells in Graves' hyperthyroidism and ophthalmopathy (dated by TCRdb to about 2019). The receptor library was made with multiplex PCR. Instrument used: Illumina HiSeq 2000. Amplification of TCR beta CDR3 regions was carried out from RNA transcripts. A first-round RT-PCR of the TCR CDR3 used the HTBI primer set with the Qiagen OneStep RT-PCR kit. Using fastp at Q25 and MiXCR, TCRdb reprocessed the public reads and kept productive beta chains. Rows with one shared CDR3 protein collapse into an entry with the most common genes and DNA. This sample gives 50,000 to 60,000 distinct CDR3 sequences in total; 49% of them show up just once. Roughly 12% of the sample comes from the top ten. Sequencing was carried out using blood. Receptor source: a woman aged 25-40 years with Graves' ophthalmopathy.

This clonotype has a count of ten or more. The chain links TRBV28 to TRBJ2-7; 10 nucleotides align to TRBD2. In germline, CDR1 is MDHEN, CDR2 SYDVKM. V lost 10 bases and J lost 1; bases outside the gene matches: 7. CDR3 length: 14 residues. The CDR3 bases are TGTGCCACGAGAGCGGGAGGGAGGTCCTACGAGCAGTACTTC. This codes for CATRAGGRSYEQYF.

This clonotype occurred a few times. The chain recombines TRBV9 with TRBJ2-5; 11 positions match TRBD2. The junction had 13 bases not matched to a gene; V was cut back by 3 bases and J by 6 bases. The CDR3 consists of 17 residues. CDR1 is SGDLS and CDR2 is YYNGEE in the germline V gene. The CDR3 loop reads CASSAIKLAGDGKTQYF. The CDR3 bases are TGTGCCAGCAGCGCCATAAAACTAGCGGGAGATGGGAAGACCCAGTACTTC.

In this sample, this clonotype turned up once. This could be a read error, since a much larger clone is one nucleotide away. The chain carries TRBV2 and TRBJ2-7; 7 bases match TRBD1. The CDR3 sequence is 14 residues long. Germline V lookup: CDR1 SNHLY, CDR2 FYNNEI. Germline trimming cut 5 bases from V and 4 bases from J; bases unmatched to any gene: 8. The CDR3 sequence: CASSLQGLGYEQYF. CDR3 nucleotides: TGTGCCAGCAGTCTACAGGGGCTAGGGTACGAGCAGTACTTC.

The rearrangement joins TRBV6-4 to TRBJ1-2; TRBD1 might be the D (6 bases). In germline, CDR1 is MRHNA, CDR2 SNTAGT. Trimming stripped 6 bases from V and 12 bases from J, with 8 bases between. The CDR3 extends over 9 amino acids. CDR3 in amino acids: CASSRDNTF. The CDR3, as DNA: TGTGCCAGCAGCCGGGACAACACCTTC.

In its sample, this clonotype was seen many times. This sequence joins TRBV4-1 and TRBJ2-7; tentative D call: TRBD2 (5 bases). This CDR3 has 14 residues. V was pared by 2 bases and J by 6 bases, with 14 bases between. The germline V gene has CDR1 MGHRA and CDR2 YSYEKL. CDR3 bases: TGCGCCAGCAGCCAATCACTCCTAGCTCTCGAGCAGTACTTC. Amino acid sequence: CASSQSLLALEQYF.

As to this clonotype: The junction does not match germline at one end; this may be a read error. J is TRBJ2-4 and V is TRBV18; D unresolved. Germline V gives CDR1 KGHSH, CDR2 LQKENI. The CDR3 is made up of 13 amino acids. The CDR3 DNA reads TGTGCCAGCTCACCATCGGTTGGGCAGGCCATCTCCTTC. It specifies CASSPSVGQAISF. Supplemented by reference TRBV18 and TRBJ2-4, the full variable domain reads NAGVMQNPRHLVRRRGQEARLRCSPMKGHSHVYWYRQLPEEGLKFMVYLQKENIIDESGMPKERFSAEFPKEGPSILRIQQVVRGDSAAYFCASSPSVGQAISFGAGTRLSVL.

This clonotype has ten or more counts. The V gene is TRBV20-1, the J gene TRBJ2-2; TRBD2 is a possible D gene (6 bases). CDR1 and CDR2 (germline): DFQATT, SNEGSKA (reference sequence). V lost 1 base, J lost 1 base, and 10 bases lay in between. The CDR3 is made up of 15 amino acids. CDR3 amino acids: CSARATSLNTGELFF. The DNA of the CDR3 is TGCAGTGCTAGAGCCACTAGCCTGAACACCGGGGAGCTGTTTTTT.

This clonotype occurred many times. The J gene is TRBJ1-5, the V gene TRBV20-1, with a possible D match to TRBD1 (5 bases). Germline V gives CDR1 DFQATT, CDR2 SNEGSKA (reference sequence). The V gene lost 3 bases and the J gene lost 12 bases, with 12 bases spanning the gap. This CDR3 comprises 11 residues. Written as DNA, the CDR3 is TGCAGTGCTAGGAAAGGACACATCCAGCATTTT. This gives the protein CSARKGHIQHF.